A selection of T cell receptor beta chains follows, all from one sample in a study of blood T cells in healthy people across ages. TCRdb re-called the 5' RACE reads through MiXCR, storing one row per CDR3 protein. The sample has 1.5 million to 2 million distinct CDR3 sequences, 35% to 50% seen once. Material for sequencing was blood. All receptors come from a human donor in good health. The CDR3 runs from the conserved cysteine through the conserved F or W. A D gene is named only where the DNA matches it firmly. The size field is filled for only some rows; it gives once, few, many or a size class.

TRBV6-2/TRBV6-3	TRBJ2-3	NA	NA	CASASTRSALNTQYF	TGTGCCAGCGCCTCAACCCGGTCAGCCCTGAATACGCAGTATTTT
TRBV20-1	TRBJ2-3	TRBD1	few	CSARVGRTGPDTQYF	TGCAGTGCCAGGGTGGGCCGGACAGGGCCAGATACGCAGTATTTT
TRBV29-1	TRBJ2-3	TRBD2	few	CSVEAGGGARDTQYF	TGCAGCGTTGAAGCTGGCGGGGGGGCCCGGGATACGCAGTATTTT
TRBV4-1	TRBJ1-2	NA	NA	CASSHLGGGDYGYTF	TGCGCCAGCAGCCATCTCGGAGGCGGTGACTATGGCTACACCTTC
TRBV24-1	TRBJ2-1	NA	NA	CATRDSRAGEQFF	TGTGCCACCAGGGATTCCAGGGCGGGTGAGCAGTTCTTC
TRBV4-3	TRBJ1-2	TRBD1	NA	CASSQGRRDRETFGGYTF	TGCGCCAGCAGCCAAGGACGCCGGGACAGGGAGACCTTTGGCGGCTACACCTTC
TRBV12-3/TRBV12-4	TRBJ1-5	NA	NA	CASSLGGGEWSNQPQHF	TGTGCCAGCAGTTTAGGTGGAGGGGAGTGGAGCAATCAGCCCCAGCATTTT
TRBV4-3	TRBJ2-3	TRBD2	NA	CASSQTSADTQNF	TGCGCCAGCAGCCAAACTAGCGCAGATACGCAGAATTTT
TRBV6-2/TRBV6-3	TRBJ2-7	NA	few	CASSRFGVEQYF	TGTGCCAGCAGCCGCTTTGGTGTCGAGCAGTACTTC
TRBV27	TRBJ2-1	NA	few	CASSFVGAYSYNEQFF	TGTGCCAGCAGTTTTGTAGGGGCCTACTCCTACAATGAGCAGTTCTTC
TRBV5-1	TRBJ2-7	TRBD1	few	CASSWTGVAEQYF	TGCGCCAGCAGCTGGACAGGGGTTGCCGAGCAGTACTTC
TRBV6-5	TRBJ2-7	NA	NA	CASSYSQIQGGGAYEQYF	TGTGCCAGCAGTTATTCCCAAATTCAGGGCGGAGGGGCCTACGAGCAGTACTTC
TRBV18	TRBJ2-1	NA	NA	CASSPPRQASYNEQFF	TGTGCCAGCTCACCCCCGAGACAGGCCTCCTACAATGAGCAGTTCTTC
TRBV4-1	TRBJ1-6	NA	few	CASSRGANSPLHF	TGCGCCAGCAGCAGGGGCGCGAATTCACCCCTCCACTTT
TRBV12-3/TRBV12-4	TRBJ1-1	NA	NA	CASSLAQQVNTEAFF	TGTGCCAGCAGTTTAGCGCAACAGGTGAACACTGAAGCTTTCTTT
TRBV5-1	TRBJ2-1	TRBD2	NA	CASSAMTSGGSYEQFF	TGCGCCAGCAGCGCGATGACTAGCGGGGGCTCTTATGAGCAGTTCTTC
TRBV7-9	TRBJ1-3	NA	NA	CANSFFSGNTIYF	TGTGCCAACAGCTTCTTCTCTGGAAACACCATATATTTT
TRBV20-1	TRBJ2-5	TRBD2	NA	CSASPPSGGAFQETQYF	TGCAGTGCTAGTCCCCCTAGCGGGGGGGCCTTCCAAGAGACCCAGTACTTC